Sequencing of this T cell receptor (beta chain) was carried out in a study of blood T cells in healthy people across ages. Study summary: About one barcoded TCR beta cDNA was captured per two T cells.

The V gene's germline CDR1 is SGDLS and CDR2 YYNGEE. V lost 4 bases and J lost 6, with 21 bases in between. CDR3 size: 16 residues. Findings and limits, study-wide: Naive and antigen-experienced cells were not separated, limiting conclusive comparison. Diversity was higher, and naive CD4+ cells more numerous, in long-lived donors than in aged donors.

Primed by a sample-barcoded 5' primer and a J-beta primer mix, a second PCR proceeded for 7 to 11 cycles. TCRdb re-derived calls from the 5' RACE reads in MiXCR, one entry per CDR3 protein. This table has approximately 900,000 distinct CDR3 sequences, about 48% appearing once. The individuals who served as donors were healthy Caucasians living in Russia, aged about 6 to 100. This clonotype was seen just once. What it binds is unknown. Sequencing was performed on blood. J is TRBJ2-3 and V is TRBV9; D may correspond to TRBD1 or TRBD2 (5 bases each). The clonotype comes from a man aged 30-40 years in good health. The CDR3 region is CASSNGPGRLADTQYF. CDR3 DNA: TGTGCCAGCAGCAACGGCCCGGGACGCCTGGCGGATACGCAGTATTTT.